Following are 6 T cell receptor beta chains from one sample sequenced in a study of T cell changes during pregnancy in multiple sclerosis. Data came from immunoSEQ multiplex PCR; TCRdb stores just in-frame clones and leaves some out. The table lists 39,000 or so clones, approximately 94% of them singletons. This specimen was CD8+ T cells from peripheral blood mononuclear cells, taken in the third trimester of pregnancy. These receptors were taken from a female donor with multiple sclerosis, enrolled in a pregnancy study.

The chain combines TRBV2 with TRBJ2-2; TRBD1 aligns across 9 bases. Germline CDR1 and CDR2: SNHLY and FYNNEI. Trimming at V came to 3 bases and at J to 4 bases, leaving 3 bases not matched to a gene. The CDR3 extends over 15 amino acids. The CDR3 sequence: CASSEQTGGTGELFF. For the CDR3, the DNA is TGTGCCAGCAGTGAGCAGACAGGGGGCACCGGGGAGCTGTTTTTT.

CDR3 protein: CASSFGLSYEQYF. CDR3 DNA: TGTGCCAGCAGCTTCGGACTCTCCTACGAGCAGTACTTC. The rearrangement uses TRBV5-4 and TRBJ2-7; a possible D gene is TRBD2 (5 bases). CDR1 is SGHNT, CDR2 YYREEE, per germline (reference sequence). V lost 2 bases and J 0 bases, leaving 6 bases between the germline ends. This CDR3 comprises 13 residues. Variable domain in full (rest from reference TRBV5-4 and TRBJ2-7): ETGVTQSPTHLIKTRGQQVTLRCSSQSGHNTVSWYQQALGQGPQFIFQYYREEENGRGNFPPRFSGLQFPNYSSELNVNALELDDSALYLCASSFGLSYEQYFGPGTRLTVT.

The chain recombines TRBV4-3 with TRBJ2-3; tentatively, D is TRBD2 (7 bases). This CDR3 has 15 residues. The ends were cut back, 10 bases at V and 2 bases at J, with 19 bases in the middle. In germline, CDR1 is LGHNA, CDR2 YSLEER. The CDR3, as DNA: TGCGCCACCTCAAAGGGGGAGGGGACCACAGATACGCAGTATTTT. It encodes CATSKGEGTTDTQYF.

The chain recombines TRBV2 with TRBJ2-7; 8 nucleotides align to TRBD1. Losses at the gene ends were 11 bases for V and 1 base for J; bases not matched to a gene: 7. Germline V gene sequence: CDR1 SNHLY, CDR2 FYNNEI. The length of the CDR3 is 13 residues. CDR3 sequence (DNA): TGTGCCTTAGAAACAGGGGGTTCCTACGAGCAGTACTTC. This gives the protein CALETGGSYEQYF.

This chain connects TRBV5-1 to TRBJ2-5; D possibly corresponds to TRBD2 (7 bases). Germline V gene lookup returns CDR1 SGHRS and CDR2 YFSETQ. V was clipped by 6 bases and J by 5 bases, with 17 bases between them. CDR3 length: 14 residues. CDR3 in amino acids: CASIRGGGRETQYF. The DNA of the CDR3 is TGCGCCAGCATCCGTGGCGGGGGCCGGGAGACCCAGTACTTC.

The CDR3 DNA reads TGTGCCAGCAGCCGCATACAGAGAGGGACACCTGAAGCTTTCTTT. This sequence encodes CASSRIQRGTPEAFF. The genes are TRBV7-9 and TRBJ1-1; possibly TRBD1 for D (6 bases). The CDR3 loop spans 15 amino acids. Trimming stripped 5 bases from V and 6 bases from J, with 19 bases between. The germline V gene encodes CDR1 SEHNR and CDR2 FQNEAQ (reference sequence).